The source of this T cell receptor beta chain is a study of blood T cell repertoires in COVID-19. The wider study: Samples of COVID-19 (acute and convalescent) were obtained from the United States, Italy and Spain. Sources were T cells, B-cell-depleted T cells, or PBMCs; the material itself was cDNA or gDNA.

In the original processing: From reference gene primer amplification, estimates of nucleated cell counts were derived. The repertoire was sequenced with immunoSEQ multiplex PCR; TCRdb's copy has only in-frame clones and lacks some. V, J and clone size were drawn from that table, and D and trimming were deduced from the DNA. The data contain approximately 150,000 clones, approximately 84% of them singletons. J was trimmed by 8 bases and V by 5 bases; bases with no gene match: 10. Germline V CDR1 and CDR2: LGHDT, YNNKEL (reference sequence). This CDR3 region has 15 residues. The TCR originated in a woman older than 75 with acute or convalescent COVID-19. This chain joins TRBV3-1 (or the pseudogene TRBV3-2) and TRBJ1-4; 8 positions match TRBD1. The sequenced sample consisted of peripheral blood. CDR3 nucleotide sequence: TGTGCCAGCAGCGCCCGGACAGGGTCTGGGGAAAAACTGTTTTTT. The encoded protein is CASSARTGSGEKLFF.